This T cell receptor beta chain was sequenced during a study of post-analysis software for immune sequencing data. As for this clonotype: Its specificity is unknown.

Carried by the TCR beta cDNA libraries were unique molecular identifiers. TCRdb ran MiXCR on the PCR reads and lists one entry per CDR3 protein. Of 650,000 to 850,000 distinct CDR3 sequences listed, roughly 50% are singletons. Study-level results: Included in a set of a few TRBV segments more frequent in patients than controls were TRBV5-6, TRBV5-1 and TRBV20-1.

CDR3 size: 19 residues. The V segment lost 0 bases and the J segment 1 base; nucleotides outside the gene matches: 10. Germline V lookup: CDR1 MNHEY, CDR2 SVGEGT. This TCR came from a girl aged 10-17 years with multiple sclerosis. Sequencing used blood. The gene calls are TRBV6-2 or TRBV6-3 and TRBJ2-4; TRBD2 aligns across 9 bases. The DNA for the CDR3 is TGTGCCAGCAGTTACTCGATTAGTCTAGCGGGAATCGCCAAAAACATTCAGTACTTC. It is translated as CASSYSISLAGIAKNIQYF.